One and the same sample provided the 30 T cell receptor beta chains below, sequenced in a study of blood T cells in healthy people across ages. Primed by a sample-barcoded 5' primer and a J-beta primer mix, a second PCR proceeded for about 6 to 11 cycles. Each CDR3 protein gets one entry after TCRdb re-called the 5' RACE reads with MiXCR. The sample lists roughly 800,000 distinct CDR3 sequences, 25% occurring once. In addition, the sample was reused for a study of T cells of mothers and their children.

Sequencing was done on a sample of blood. The source of these receptors is a boy aged 10-17 years in good health.

This clonotype has only a few counts. This chain uses TRBV6-1 with TRBJ1-5; D is uncertain. Germline assignment: CDR1 MNHNS and CDR2 SASEGT. The CDR3 runs 14 residues. Trimming took off 8 bases at V and 0 bases at J, with 11 bases between the two ends. The CDR3 region is CASSEKYSNQPQHF. In nucleotides, the CDR3 is TGTGCCAGCTCAGAGAAATATAGCAATCAGCCCCAGCATTTT.

The V and J genes are TRBV28 and TRBJ2-7; 7 nucleotides match TRBD1. Germline V CDR1 and CDR2: MDHEN, SYDVKM. CDR3 length: 13 residues. V dropped 5 bases and J dropped 6; count of bases not matched to a gene: 7. The DNA for the CDR3 is TGTGCCAGCAGTATCCTACAGGGGCTCGAGCAGTACTTC. This encodes CASSILQGLEQYF. The full variable domain, its missing parts supplied by reference TRBV28 and TRBJ2-7, is DVKVTQSSRYLVKRTGEKVFLECVQDMDHENMFWYRQDPGLGLRLIYFSYDVKMKEKGDIPEGYSVSREKKERFSLILESASTNQTSMYLCASSILQGLEQYFGPGTRLTVT.

The V call is TRBV6-5, the J call TRBJ2-6; D not certain. The V and J ends lost 2 bases and 1 base respectively, with 12 bases between them. Germline values: CDR1 MNHEY, CDR2 SVGAGI. The CDR3 is made up of 17 amino acids. The CDR3 is CASSYGPPQSGANVLTF. The CDR3 bases are TGTGCCAGCAGTTACGGGCCTCCCCAGTCTGGGGCCAACGTCCTGACTTTC.

The rearrangement links TRBV5-1 to TRBJ2-4; tentatively, D is TRBD2 (6 bases). Trimming shortened V by 0 bases and J by 0 bases, and 22 bases separated the two germline ends. Germline assignment: CDR1 SGHRS and CDR2 YFSETQ. This CDR3 spans 20 amino acids. CDR3 region: CASSLGRERTNSLAKNIQYF. For the CDR3, the DNA is TGCGCCAGCAGCTTGGGGAGAGAGCGGACTAATTCTCTAGCCAAAAACATTCAGTACTTC.

The CDR3 reads CASSSNRGEAFF. CDR3 bases: TGCGCCAGCAGCTCGAACAGGGGTGAAGCTTTCTTT. The V gene is TRBV5-1, the J gene TRBJ1-1, with 7 positions matching TRBD1. V gave up 3 bases and J gave up 7 bases; unmatched junction bases: 3. Germline V gives CDR1 SGHRS, CDR2 YFSETQ. This CDR3 has 12 amino acids.

The chain couples TRBV5-5 to TRBJ1-6, with 8 positions matching TRBD1. The CDR3 contains 18 residues. V trimming: 4 bases; J trimming: 3 bases; junction bases outside the gene matches: 12. Looked up from germline, CDR1 is SGHKS and CDR2 is YYEKEE (reference sequence). CDR3 sequence (DNA): TGTGCCAGCAGCCCGGGACAGGATCCCCGGCTCTATAATTCACCCCTCCACTTT. It codes for CASSPGQDPRLYNSPLHF.

This chain connects TRBV3-1 to TRBJ1-2; D is unclear. The CDR3 consists of 15 residues. V was cut by 0 bases and J by 0 bases, with 8 bases left in between. The germline V gene encodes CDR1 LGHDT and CDR2 YNNKEL (reference sequence). The CDR3 loop is CASSQESFSNYGYTF. In DNA, the CDR3 is TGTGCCAGCAGCCAAGAATCCTTCTCTAACTATGGCTACACCTTC.

This clonotype turned up a few times. The chain couples TRBV4-1 to TRBJ2-1, with 7 positions matching TRBD2. V dropped 1 base and J dropped 9; count of bases not matched to a gene: 6. This CDR3 spans 14 amino acids. The V gene's germline CDR1 is MGHRA and CDR2 YSYEKL. The CDR3 reads CASSQVPGEGEQFF. Here the CDR3 DNA reads TGCGCCAGCAGCCAAGTGCCTGGGGAGGGTGAGCAGTTCTTC.

This rearrangement joins TRBV29-1 to TRBJ2-5; 9 bases match TRBD1. Germline V gene lookup returns CDR1 SQVTM and CDR2 ANQGSEA. The CDR3 is 13 amino acids. Trimming at V came to 4 bases and at J to 4 bases, leaving 4 bases not matched to a gene. CDR3 coding DNA: TGCAGCGTTGCTGCACAGGGGGCAGAGACCCAGTACTTC. This translates into CSVAAQGAETQYF.

The V and J genes are TRBV20-1 and TRBJ1-5, with D uncertain. Trimming left V 5 bases short and J 0 bases short, with 5 bases between. CDR3 length: 12 residues. CDR1 DFQATT and CDR2 SNEGSKA come from the germline V gene (reference sequence). The CDR3 bases are TGCAGTGCTGGGCCTAGCAATCAGCCCCAGCATTTT. This translates into CSAGPSNQPQHF.

The chain employs TRBV4-2 and TRBJ1-2, with D uncertain. The germline CDR1 and CDR2 sequences are LGHNA and YNFKEQ. CDR3 length: 15 residues. V shed 0 bases and J shed 0 bases, with 8 bases lying between them. The DNA for the CDR3 is TGTGCCAGCAGCCAAGACCCAGGAGCTAACTATGGCTACACCTTC. The encoded protein is CASSQDPGANYGYTF.

The chain recombines TRBV6-6 with TRBJ2-5, with 9 bases aligning to TRBD1. Gene TRBJ2-7 matches the end of the DNA better, so the J call may be wrong. The CDR3 consists of 14 residues. Germline V lookup: CDR1 MNHNY, CDR2 SVGAGI (reference sequence). In DNA, the CDR3 is TGTGCCATTTCACAGGGGGCAACGGTGAACGAGCAGTACTTC. The encoded protein is CAISQGATVNEQYF.

The chain recombines TRBV6-6 with TRBJ2-2; perhaps D is TRBD1 or TRBD2 (5 bases each). Germline lookup yields CDR1 MNHNY and CDR2 SVGAGI (reference sequence). Trimming took 0 bases from V and 7 from J, leaving 9 bases between them. The CDR3 runs to 14 residues. This chain's CDR3 is CASSYSGEHGELFF. The CDR3 nucleotides read TGTGCCAGCAGTTACTCGGGGGAACACGGGGAGCTGTTTTTT.

The chain is built from TRBV5-5 and TRBJ2-5; TRBD2 aligns across 7 bases. The CDR3 covers 14 residues. Trimming at V came to 4 bases and at J to 3 bases, leaving 6 bases not matched to a gene. From germline, CDR1 is SGHKS and CDR2 YYEKEE (reference sequence). DNA of the CDR3: TGTGCCAGCAGCGGGAGGGGTTGGGAAGAGACCCAGTACTTC. Translated: CASSGRGWEETQYF.

The gene calls are TRBV29-1 and TRBJ2-5; either TRBD1 or TRBD2 may fit D (6 bases each). Trimming took 6 bases from V and 5 from J, leaving 19 bases between them. This CDR3 region has 14 residues. CDR1 is SQVTM and CDR2 is ANQGSEA in the germline V gene. This CDR3 reads CSVNPEGGLETQYF. CDR3 nucleotides: TGCAGCGTCAACCCAGAGGGGGGCCTGGAGACCCAGTACTTC.

This clonotype was observed a handful of times. The genes are TRBV4-1 and TRBJ1-5, with unresolved D. The CDR3 consists of 15 residues. With 4 bases removed from V and 5 bases from J, the gap between germline ends came to 15 bases. Looked up from germline, CDR1 is MGHRA and CDR2 is YSYEKL. The CDR3 spells CASSPSAYGDQPQHF. The CDR3 nucleotides are TGCGCCAGCAGCCCCAGTGCGTACGGGGATCAGCCCCAGCATTTT.

The V and J genes are TRBV6-6 and TRBJ2-5; TRBD1 might be the D (6 bases). The CDR3 is 12 amino acids. Trimming left V 2 bases short and J 5 bases short, with 6 bases between. Germline V lookup: CDR1 MNHNY, CDR2 SVGAGI (reference sequence). The CDR3 region has the DNA TGTGCCAGCAGTTACCAGGGGGAGACCCAGTACTTC. Translating it yields CASSYQGETQYF.

This clonotype was counted only a few times. The V gene is TRBV5-1, the J gene TRBJ2-5, with 7 bases aligning to TRBD1. The DNA end is more similar to TRBJ2-1, so the J call may be wrong. This CDR3 spans 14 amino acids. Germline V gene sequence: CDR1 SGHRS, CDR2 YFSETQ. The CDR3 sequence: CASSFGQAGNEQFF. The DNA of the CDR3 is TGCGCCAGCAGCTTCGGACAGGCGGGTAATGAGCAGTTCTTC.

This chain links TRBV5-6 with TRBJ1-6; tentative D call: TRBD1 (6 bases). The CDR3 consists of 14 residues. Germline V gene sequence: CDR1 SGHDT, CDR2 YYEEEE. V dropped 2 bases and J dropped 9 bases, with 12 bases sitting between them. DNA for the CDR3: TGTGCCAGCAGCTTAGGGGGTCAGGGTTCACCCCTCCACTTT. The encoded protein is CASSLGGQGSPLHF.

This clonotype was counted a few times. This chain joins TRBV21-1 and TRBJ1-1. TRBV21-1 is an annotated pseudogene. This CDR3 spans 13 amino acids. For the CDR3, the DNA is TGTGCCAGCAGCACACAGCGATACACTGAAGCTTTCTTT. Amino acids: CASSTQRYTEAFF.

V is TRBV6-1 and J is TRBJ2-7; D remains ambiguous. In germline, CDR1 is MNHNS, CDR2 SASEGT. CDR3 length: 18 amino acids. V lost 5 bases to trimming and J lost 0 bases, with 23 bases between them. The CDR3, as DNA: TGTGCCAGCAGTCCTAACCACGATGCGACGGTGAGCTCCTACGAGCAGTACTTC. It is translated as CASSPNHDATVSSYEQYF.

V gene TRBV2 combines with J gene TRBJ1-2; the match to TRBD1 covers 7 bases. J gave up 2 bases and V 5 bases, and 8 bases lay outside the gene matches. Germline values: CDR1 SNHLY, CDR2 FYNNEI. The CDR3 runs 15 residues. The CDR3 region is CASSNRKQGNYGYTF. CDR3 sequence (DNA): TGTGCCAGCAGTAACCGGAAACAGGGGAACTATGGCTACACCTTC.

The rearrangement joins TRBV29-1 to TRBJ2-3; perhaps TRBD2 as D (5 bases). The CDR3 totals 12 residues. In germline, CDR1 is SQVTM, CDR2 ANQGSEA. V dropped 6 bases and J dropped 8 bases, with 15 bases sitting between them. The DNA of the CDR3 is TGCAGCGTCGGGCCGGTTGGAGGTACGCAGTATTTT. This encodes CSVGPVGGTQYF.

J is TRBJ2-5 and V is TRBV4-2; 11 nucleotides match TRBD1. Per germline, CDR1 LGHNA and CDR2 YNFKEQ. V shed 1 base and J 3 bases; nucleotides not matched to a gene: 4. The CDR3 consists of 16 residues. CDR3 in amino acids: CASSQGGQGAEETQYF. The CDR3 DNA follows: TGTGCCAGCAGCCAAGGCGGACAGGGGGCTGAAGAGACCCAGTACTTC.

V usage is TRBV12-1 and J usage is TRBJ2-7; the tabulated D call, TRBD1, remains unverified against the DNA. TRBV12-1 is designated a pseudogene. There are 15 residues in the CDR3. The CDR3 bases are TGTGCCAGCAGCTTTGGCTGGGACCCCTCGGACGAGCAGTACTTC. It translates to CASSFGWDPSDEQYF.

The V call is TRBV6-6, the J call TRBJ2-3; D is possibly TRBD2 (6 bases). The CDR3 is made up of 15 amino acids. Germline assignment: CDR1 MNHNY and CDR2 SVGAGI (reference sequence). Trimming removed 6 bases from V and 3 bases from J, with 16 bases in between. The CDR3 reads CASSLGQGLTDTQYF. CDR3 coding DNA: TGTGCCAGCAGCTTAGGGCAGGGACTTACAGATACGCAGTATTTT.

The sample holds a few counts of this clonotype. The chain carries TRBV3-1 and TRBJ2-3; no clear D gene. CDR1 and CDR2 from the germline V gene are LGHDT and YNNKEL (reference sequence). This CDR3 contains 15 residues. V was clipped by 1 base and J by 4 bases, with 12 bases between them. CDR3 sequence: CASSQGPGKSDTQYF. In DNA form, the CDR3 reads TGTGCCAGCAGCCAAGGTCCAGGCAAGTCAGATACGCAGTATTTT.

This chain connects TRBV9 to TRBJ2-1, with 10 bases matching TRBD2. Per germline, CDR1 SGDLS and CDR2 YYNGEE. The junction had 0 bases not matched to a gene; V was cut back by 3 bases and J by 6 bases. This CDR3 has 13 amino acids. DNA of the CDR3: TGTGCCAGCAGCGCTAGCGGGGGCAATGAGCAGTTCTTC. This encodes CASSASGGNEQFF.

In this sample, this clonotype turned up a few times. V gene TRBV5-6 combines with J gene TRBJ2-4; D is ambiguous. Trimming removed 5 bases from V and 4 bases from J, with 10 bases in between. Germline V CDR1 and CDR2: SGHDT, YYEEEE. CDR3 size: 13 residues. CDR3 DNA: TGTGCCAGCAGGCAGGCAAATAAAAACATTCAGTACTTC. This sequence encodes CASRQANKNIQYF. Variable domain in full (rest from reference TRBV5-6 and TRBJ2-4): DAGVTQSPTHLIKTRGQQVTLRCSPKSGHDTVSWYQQALGQGPQFIFQYYEEEERQRGNFPDRFSGHQFPNYSSELNVNALLLGDSALYLCASRQANKNIQYFGAGTRLSVL.

The gene calls are TRBV29-1 and TRBJ2-5, with 7 bases aligning to TRBD2. Germline CDR1 SQVTM, CDR2 ANQGSEA. This CDR3 has 12 residues. The V gene end was trimmed by 4 bases and the J gene end by 11 bases; junction bases not matched to a gene: 10. CDR3 in DNA: TGCAGCGTTGCTTGGGAGGCGGGGGAGCAGTACTTC. Translating gives CSVAWEAGEQYF.